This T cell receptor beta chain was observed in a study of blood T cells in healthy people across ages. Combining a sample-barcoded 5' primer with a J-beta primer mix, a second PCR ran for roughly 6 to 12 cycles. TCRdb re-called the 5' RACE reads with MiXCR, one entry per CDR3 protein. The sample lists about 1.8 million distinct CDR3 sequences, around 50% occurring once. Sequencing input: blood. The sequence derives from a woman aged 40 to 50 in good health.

This CDR3 is CSARVQMYNEKLFF. The DNA for the CDR3 is TGCAGTGCTAGAGTACAGATGTATAATGAAAAACTGTTTTTT. This rearrangement joins TRBV20-1 to TRBJ1-4; D is unclear. This CDR3 has 14 amino acids. Germline loops: CDR1 DFQATT, CDR2 SNEGSKA (reference sequence). V was shortened by 1 base and J by 4 bases, with 10 bases between the two germline ends.